The clone carrying this T cell receptor beta chain has only a few counts. Its antigen is not known. The CDR3 totals 14 residues. Germline CDR1 reads SGHAT; CDR2 reads FQNNGV. Trimming cost V 1 base and J 1 base, with 7 bases left between them. A library of TCRbeta sequences, prepared with unique molecular identifiers, was generated. In TCRdb, the PCR reads were re-called with MiXCR into one record per CDR3 protein. Here the sample spans approximately 520,000 distinct CDR3 sequences, about an eighth being singletons. This sample was included in a study of T-cell reconstitution after alpha-beta-depleted transplantation in children. Study conclusions and caveats: Expanded graft clones, several hundred of them, were reportedly the source of alpha-beta T cells about two months after transplant. T-cell counts and diversity at one year following transplant were attributed mainly to newly produced T cells.

Sequencing was performed on PBMCs, mostly from graft donor cells, taken 180 days after TCRalphabeta/CD19-depleted stem cell transplant. The sequence derives from a female patient aged 2 to 10 who had a stem cell transplant for aplastic anemia, so the T cells may come from the graft donor. The rearrangement joins TRBV11-2 to TRBJ1-2; D gene ambiguous. The CDR3 nucleotides are TGTGCCAGCAGCTTAGTGGCGAGTAACTATGGCTACACCTTC. Encoded protein: CASSLVASNYGYTF.